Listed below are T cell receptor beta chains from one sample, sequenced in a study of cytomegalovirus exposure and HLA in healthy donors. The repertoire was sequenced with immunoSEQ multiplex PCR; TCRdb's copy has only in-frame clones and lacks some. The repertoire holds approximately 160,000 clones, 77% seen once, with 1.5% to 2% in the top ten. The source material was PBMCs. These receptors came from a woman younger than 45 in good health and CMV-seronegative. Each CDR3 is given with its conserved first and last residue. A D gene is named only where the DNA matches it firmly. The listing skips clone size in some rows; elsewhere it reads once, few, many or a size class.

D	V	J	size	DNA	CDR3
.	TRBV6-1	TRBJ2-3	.	TGTGCCAGCAGTGAGCAGGTCCCAGCTAGCACAGATACGCAGTATTTT	CASSEQVPASTDTQYF
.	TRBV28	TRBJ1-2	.	TGTGCCAGCAGTACGCAGGGTTCCTATTATGGCTACACCTTC	CASSTQGSYYGYTF
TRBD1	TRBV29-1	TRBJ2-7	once	TGCAGCGTTGGGACAGGAACCTACGAGCAGTACTTC	CSVGTGTYEQYF
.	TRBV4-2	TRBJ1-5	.	TGTGCCAGCAGCCTGCGAGCCTTCGGCAATCAGCCCCAGCATTTT	CASSLRAFGNQPQHF
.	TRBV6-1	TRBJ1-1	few	TGTGCCAGCAGGGGGGGGAGGGACACTGAAGCTTTCTTT	CASRGGRDTEAFF
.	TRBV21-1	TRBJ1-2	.	TGTGCCAGCAGCAAAGGAATAGGGCAGGGTGGCCGCTACACCTTC	CASSKGIGQGGRYTF
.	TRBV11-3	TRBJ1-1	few	TGTGCCAGCAGCTTAACAGGGCACACTGAAGCTTTCTTT	CASSLTGHTEAFF
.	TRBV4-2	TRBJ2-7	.	TGTGCCAGCAGCCAACGTGTTGTAGCTTTGGGTAGCTCCTACGAGCAGTACTTC	CASSQRVVALGSSYEQYF
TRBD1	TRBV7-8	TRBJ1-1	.	TGTGCCAGCAGCCATCGGGAGGGACAGCCTGAAGCTTTCTTT	CASSHREGQPEAFF
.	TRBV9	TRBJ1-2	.	TGTGCCAGCAGCGTCCTACAGGGAGTAGGCTACACCTTC	CASSVLQGVGYTF
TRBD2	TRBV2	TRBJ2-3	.	TGTGCCAGCAGTGAATTCGGTACTAGCGGGAGGGCCGGGGCAGATACGCAGTATTTT	CASSEFGTSGRAGADTQYF
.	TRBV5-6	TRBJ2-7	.	.	CASSFGSGAYEQYF
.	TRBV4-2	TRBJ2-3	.	TGTGCCAGCAGCCAAGATTATGGAGCTCAGTCTAGCACAGATACGCAGTATTTT	CASSQDYGAQSSTDTQYF
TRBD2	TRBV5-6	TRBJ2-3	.	TGTGCCAGCAGCTTACGAGCGGGAGGGCCGACAGATACGCAGTATTTT	CASSLRAGGPTDTQYF
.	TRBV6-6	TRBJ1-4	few	TGTGCCAGCAGTTACTCCCAGGGTCGGAATGAAAAACTGTTTTTT	CASSYSQGRNEKLFF
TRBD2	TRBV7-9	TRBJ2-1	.	TGTGCCAGCAGCTTAGCTAGCGGGGCGAGGGATGAGCAGTTCTTC	CASSLASGARDEQFF
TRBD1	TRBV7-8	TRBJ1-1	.	TGTGCCAGCAGCCTTGGACAGGGGAGGTACACTGAAGCTTTCTTT	CASSLGQGRYTEAFF
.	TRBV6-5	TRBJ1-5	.	TGTGCCAGCAGTTACTCGATGTCAGGCAATCAGCCCCAGCATTTT	CASSYSMSGNQPQHF
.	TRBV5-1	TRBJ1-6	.	TGCGCCAGCTCGGGACAAGAAGACCGATCCCTCCACTTT	CASSGQEDRSLHF
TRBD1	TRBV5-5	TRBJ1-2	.	TGTGCCAGCACCAACGACCTGACAGGGTTGGTGCTCTATGGCTACACCTTC	CASTNDLTGLVLYGYTF
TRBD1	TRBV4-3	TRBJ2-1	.	TGCGCCAGCAGCCAAGACCGGGACAGCTCCTACAATGAGCAGTTCTTC	CASSQDRDSSYNEQFF
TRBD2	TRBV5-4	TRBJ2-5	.	TGTGCCAGCAGTTGGGCGGGAGAGGGGCTAGAGACCCAGTACTTC	CASSWAGEGLETQYF
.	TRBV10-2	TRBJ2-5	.	TGCGCCAGCCTGAGGCCCCTCACGGAGACCCAGTACTTC	CASLRPLTETQYF
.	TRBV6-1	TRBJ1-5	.	TGTGCCAGCAATAGGTTGGGCTATAGCAATCAGCCCCAGCATTTT	CASNRLGYSNQPQHF
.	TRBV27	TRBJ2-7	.	TGTGCCAGCAGTTTGTTGGTAGTGGGGCAGCACCGGCAGTACTTC	CASSLLVVGQHRQYF
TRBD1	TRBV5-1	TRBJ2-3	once	TGCGCCAGCAGCCCCCCCCAAGGGACAGGGCTATTCGATACGCAGTATTTT	CASSPPQGTGLFDTQYF
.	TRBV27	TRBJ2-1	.	TGTGCCAGCAGTTCCCTCTCCGATGAGCAGTTCTTC	CASSSLSDEQFF
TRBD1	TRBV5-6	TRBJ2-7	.	TGTGCCAGCAGCTTTGGGACAGGGGTCTACGAGCAGTACTTC	CASSFGTGVYEQYF
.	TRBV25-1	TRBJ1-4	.	TGTGCCAGCAGTGAAAAGGGGTGGGGGGGGGCCGGAAAACTGTTTTTT	CASSEKGWGGAGKLFF
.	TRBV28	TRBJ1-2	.	TGTGCCAGCAGTTTACCAGGTAGTCTCTCCTACGTCTACACCTTC	CASSLPGSLSYVYTF
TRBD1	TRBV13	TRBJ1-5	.	TGTGCCAGCAGCTTTACAGGGGACAATCAGCCCCAGCATTTT	CASSFTGDNQPQHF
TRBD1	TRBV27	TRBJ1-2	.	TGTGCCAGCAGTTTCCCGGCAGGGGGTGGCTACACCTTC	CASSFPAGGGYTF
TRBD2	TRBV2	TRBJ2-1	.	TGTGCCAGCAGCGGCGGACTAGCGGGGTACAATGAGCAGTTCTTC	CASSGGLAGYNEQFF
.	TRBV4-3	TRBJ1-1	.	TGCGCCAGCAGCCTCCATTCAGGTGAAGCTTTCTTT	CASSLHSGEAFF
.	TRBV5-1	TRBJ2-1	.	TGCGCCAGCAGCTTCAACGGAGGTCCAGGTGAGCAGTTCTTC	CASSFNGGPGEQFF
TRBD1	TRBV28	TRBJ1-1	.	TGTGCCAGCAGCGCTCCCGGGACAGAGAACACTGAAGCTTTCTTT	CASSAPGTENTEAFF
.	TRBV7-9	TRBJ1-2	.	TGTGCCAGCAGCTTGGGAGGGCCCTATGGCTACACCTTC	CASSLGGPYGYTF
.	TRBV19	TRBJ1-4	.	TGTGCCAGTAGTATCACAGTAATGACAACTAATGAAAAACTGTTTTTT	CASSITVMTTNEKLFF
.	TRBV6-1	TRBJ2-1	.	TGTGCCAGCAGTGAATTTAAAGGGGGAGTCTTGAATGAGCAGTTCTTC	CASSEFKGGVLNEQFF
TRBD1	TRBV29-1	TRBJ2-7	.	TGCAGCGTGGGAGGGGGACAGGGGGCCGACGAGCAGTACTTC	CSVGGGQGADEQYF
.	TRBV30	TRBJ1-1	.	TGTGCCGCATCCCTAGCGGCCCTAACTGAAGCTTTCTTT	CAASLAALTEAFF
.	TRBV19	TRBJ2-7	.	TGTGCCAGTAGTATAGGGGGCGCTTGGGGCGAGCAGTACTTC	CASSIGGAWGEQYF
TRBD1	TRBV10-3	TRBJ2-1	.	TGTGCCACCAGGGACAGGGGGCGTATACCCACGAGCTCCTACAATGAGCAGTTCTTC	CATRDRGRIPTSSYNEQFF
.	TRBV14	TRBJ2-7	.	TGTGCCAGCAGCCAAGTTCCAGGGTCCGGCGAGCAGTACTTC	CASSQVPGSGEQYF
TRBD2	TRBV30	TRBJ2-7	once	TGTGCCTGGAGTCGACTAGCGGGGGGATCCTACGAGCAGTACTTC	CAWSRLAGGSYEQYF
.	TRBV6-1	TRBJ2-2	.	TGTGCCAGCACCCGGGGGACAGAGAACACCGGGGAGCTGTTTTTT	CASTRGTENTGELFF
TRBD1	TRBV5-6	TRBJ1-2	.	TGTGCCAGCAGCATCCCGGGACAGGGATCGTCGAGCTATGGCTACACCTTC	CASSIPGQGSSSYGYTF
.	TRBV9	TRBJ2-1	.	TGTGCCAGCAGCGTAGAGGTTCTAGGCGATGAGCAGTTCTTC	CASSVEVLGDEQFF
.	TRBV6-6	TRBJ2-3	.	TGTGCCAGCAGTTACTCCGGGACTAGCACAGATACGCAGTATTTT	CASSYSGTSTDTQYF
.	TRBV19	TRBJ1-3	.	TGTGCCAGTAATGTATACTCTGGAAACACCATATATTTT	CASNVYSGNTIYF
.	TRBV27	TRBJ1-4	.	TGTGCCAGCAGTAAGACCGGGACAAGGCGAAAACTGTTTTTT	CASSKTGTRRKLFF